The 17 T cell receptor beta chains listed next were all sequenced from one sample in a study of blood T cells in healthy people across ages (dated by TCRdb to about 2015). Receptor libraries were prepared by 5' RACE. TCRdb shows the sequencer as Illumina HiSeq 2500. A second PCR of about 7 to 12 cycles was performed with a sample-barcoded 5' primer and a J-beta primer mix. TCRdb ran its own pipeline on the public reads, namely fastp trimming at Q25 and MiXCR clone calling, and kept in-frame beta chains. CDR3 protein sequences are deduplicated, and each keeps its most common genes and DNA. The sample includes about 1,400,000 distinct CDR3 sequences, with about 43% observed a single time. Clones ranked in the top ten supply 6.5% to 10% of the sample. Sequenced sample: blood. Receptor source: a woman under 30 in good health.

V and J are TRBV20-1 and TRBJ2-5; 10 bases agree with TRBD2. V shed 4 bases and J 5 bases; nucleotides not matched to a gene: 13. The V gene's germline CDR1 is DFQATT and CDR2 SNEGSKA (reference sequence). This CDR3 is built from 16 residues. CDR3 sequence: CSATKPSGGLVETQYF. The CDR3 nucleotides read TGCAGTGCTACTAAGCCTAGCGGGGGCCTAGTGGAGACCCAGTACTTC.

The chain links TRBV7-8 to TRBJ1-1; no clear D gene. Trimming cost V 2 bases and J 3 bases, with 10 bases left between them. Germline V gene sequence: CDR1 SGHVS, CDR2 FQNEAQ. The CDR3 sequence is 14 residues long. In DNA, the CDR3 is TGTGCCAGCAGCTTAATCGGATCTTACACTGAAGCTTTCTTT. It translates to CASSLIGSYTEAFF.

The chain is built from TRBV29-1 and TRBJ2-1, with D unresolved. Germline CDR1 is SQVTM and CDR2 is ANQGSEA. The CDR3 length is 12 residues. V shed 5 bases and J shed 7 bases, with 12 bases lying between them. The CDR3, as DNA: TGCAGCGTTCCCTGGGCTGTAAATGAGCAGTTCTTC. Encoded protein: CSVPWAVNEQFF.

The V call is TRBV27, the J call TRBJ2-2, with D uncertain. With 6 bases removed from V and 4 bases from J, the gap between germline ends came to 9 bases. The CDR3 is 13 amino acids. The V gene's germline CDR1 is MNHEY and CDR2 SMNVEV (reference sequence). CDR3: CASSLRRTGELFF. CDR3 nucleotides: TGTGCCAGCAGCTTGCGACGCACCGGGGAGCTGTTTTTT.

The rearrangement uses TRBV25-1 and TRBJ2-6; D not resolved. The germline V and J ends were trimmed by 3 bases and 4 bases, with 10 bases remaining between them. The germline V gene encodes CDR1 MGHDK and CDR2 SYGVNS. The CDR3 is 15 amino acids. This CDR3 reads CASSELLGGANVLTF. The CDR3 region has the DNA TGTGCCAGCAGTGAGCTCCTGGGGGGGGCCAACGTCCTGACTTTC.

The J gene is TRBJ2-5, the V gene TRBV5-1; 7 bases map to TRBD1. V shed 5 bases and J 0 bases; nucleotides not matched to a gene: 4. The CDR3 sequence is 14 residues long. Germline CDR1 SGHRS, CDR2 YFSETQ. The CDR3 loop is CASRLTGYQETQYF. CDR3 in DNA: TGCGCCAGCAGGTTGACAGGGTACCAAGAGACCCAGTACTTC.

The CDR3 loop is CASSPRAGGYNEQYF. The CDR3 DNA reads as TGTGCCAGCTCACCAAGAGCGGGGGGCTACAATGAGCAGTACTTC. The chain uses TRBV18 and TRBJ2-7; 9 nucleotides match TRBD2. Germline CDR1 KGHSH, CDR2 LQKENI. The length of the CDR3 is 15 residues. The ends lost 2 bases at V and 7 bases at J; junction bases unmatched: 9.

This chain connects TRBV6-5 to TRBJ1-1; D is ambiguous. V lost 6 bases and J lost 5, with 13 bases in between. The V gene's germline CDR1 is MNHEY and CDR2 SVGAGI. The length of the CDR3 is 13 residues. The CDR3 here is CASRTPEQTEAFF. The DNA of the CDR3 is TGTGCCAGCAGGACACCTGAACAAACTGAAGCTTTCTTT.

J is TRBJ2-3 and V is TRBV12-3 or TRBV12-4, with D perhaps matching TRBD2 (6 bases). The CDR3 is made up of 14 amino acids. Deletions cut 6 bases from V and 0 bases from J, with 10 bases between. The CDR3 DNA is TGTGCCAGCAGAAAAGGGAGGAGCACAGATACGCAGTATTTT. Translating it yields CASRKGRSTDTQYF.

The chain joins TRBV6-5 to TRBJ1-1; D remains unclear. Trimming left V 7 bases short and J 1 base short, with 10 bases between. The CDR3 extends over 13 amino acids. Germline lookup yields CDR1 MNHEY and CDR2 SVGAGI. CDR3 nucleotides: TGTGCCAGCACTGGCCCAGGGAACACTGAAGCTTTCTTT. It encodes CASTGPGNTEAFF.

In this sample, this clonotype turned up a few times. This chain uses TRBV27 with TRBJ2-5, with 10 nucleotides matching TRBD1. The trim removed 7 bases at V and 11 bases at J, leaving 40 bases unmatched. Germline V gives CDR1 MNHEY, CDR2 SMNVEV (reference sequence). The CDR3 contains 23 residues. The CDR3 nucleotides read TGTGCCAGCACCACCAGACAGGGGGCGCCGGGGGGAATCTATCGCCCTAGATTTAATGAGCAGTACTTC. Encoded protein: CASTTRQGAPGGIYRPRFNEQYF.

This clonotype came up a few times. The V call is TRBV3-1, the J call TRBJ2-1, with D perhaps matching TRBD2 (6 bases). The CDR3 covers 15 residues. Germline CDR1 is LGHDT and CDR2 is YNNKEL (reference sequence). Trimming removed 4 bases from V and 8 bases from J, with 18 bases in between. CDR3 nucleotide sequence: TGTGCCAGCAGCCGGCCTGGGGGGTATGGCGATGAGCAGTTCTTC. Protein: CASSRPGGYGDEQFF.

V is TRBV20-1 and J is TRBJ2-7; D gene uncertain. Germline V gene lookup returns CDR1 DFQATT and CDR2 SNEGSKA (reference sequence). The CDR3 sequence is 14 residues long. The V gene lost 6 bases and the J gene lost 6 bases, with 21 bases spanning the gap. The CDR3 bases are TGCAGTGCGCCGCATCCGGTGACGTTCCTCGAGCAGTACTTC. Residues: CSAPHPVTFLEQYF.

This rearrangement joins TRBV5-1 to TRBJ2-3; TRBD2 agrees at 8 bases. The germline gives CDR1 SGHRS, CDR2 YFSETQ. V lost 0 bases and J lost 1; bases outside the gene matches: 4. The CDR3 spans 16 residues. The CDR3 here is CASSLGRAGGTDTQYF. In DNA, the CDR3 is TGCGCCAGCAGCTTGGGAAGAGCGGGGGGCACAGATACGCAGTATTTT.

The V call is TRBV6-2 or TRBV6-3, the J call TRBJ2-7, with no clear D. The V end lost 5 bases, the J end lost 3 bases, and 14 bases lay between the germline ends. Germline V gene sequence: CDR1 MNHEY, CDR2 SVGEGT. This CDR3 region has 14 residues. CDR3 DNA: TGTGCCAGCAGTCCGCGACCCCCAGACTACGAGCAGTACTTC. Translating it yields CASSPRPPDYEQYF.

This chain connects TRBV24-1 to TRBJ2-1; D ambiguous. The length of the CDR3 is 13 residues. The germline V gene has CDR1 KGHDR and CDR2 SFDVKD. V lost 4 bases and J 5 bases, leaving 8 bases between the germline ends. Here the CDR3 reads CATSDLMDNEQFF. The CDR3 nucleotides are TGTGCCACCAGTGACCTGATGGACAATGAGCAGTTCTTC.

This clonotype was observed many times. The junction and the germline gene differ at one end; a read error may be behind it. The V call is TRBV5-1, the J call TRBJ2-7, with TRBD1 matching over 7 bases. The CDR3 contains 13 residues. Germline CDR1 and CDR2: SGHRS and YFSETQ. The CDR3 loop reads CASSRDSYYEQYF. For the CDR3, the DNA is TGTGCCAGCAGCCGGGACAGTTACTACGAGCAGTACTTC.